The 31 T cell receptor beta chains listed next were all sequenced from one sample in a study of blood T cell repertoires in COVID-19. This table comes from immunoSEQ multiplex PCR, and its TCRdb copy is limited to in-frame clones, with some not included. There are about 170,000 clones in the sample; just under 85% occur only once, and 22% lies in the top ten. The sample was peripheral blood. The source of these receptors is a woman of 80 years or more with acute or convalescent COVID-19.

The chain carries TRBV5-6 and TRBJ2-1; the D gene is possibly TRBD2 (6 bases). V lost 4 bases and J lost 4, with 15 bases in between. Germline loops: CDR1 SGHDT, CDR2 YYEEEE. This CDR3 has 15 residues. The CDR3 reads CASSPGTGWYNEQFF. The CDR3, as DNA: TGTGCCAGCAGCCCCGGGACTGGTTGGTACAATGAGCAGTTCTTC.

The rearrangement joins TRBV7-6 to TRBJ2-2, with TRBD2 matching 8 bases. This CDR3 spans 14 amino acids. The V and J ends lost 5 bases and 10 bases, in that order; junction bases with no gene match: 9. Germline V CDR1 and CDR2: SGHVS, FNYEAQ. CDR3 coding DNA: TGTGCCAGCAGCCCATGGACTAGCCCGATGGAGCTGTTTTTT. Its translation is CASSPWTSPMELFF. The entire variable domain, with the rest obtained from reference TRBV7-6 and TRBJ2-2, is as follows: GAGVSQSPRYKVTKRGQDVALRCDPISGHVSLYWYRQALGQGPEFLTYFNYEAQQDKSGLPNDRFSAERPEGSISTLTIQRTEQRDSAMYRCASSPWTSPMELFFGEGSRLTVL.

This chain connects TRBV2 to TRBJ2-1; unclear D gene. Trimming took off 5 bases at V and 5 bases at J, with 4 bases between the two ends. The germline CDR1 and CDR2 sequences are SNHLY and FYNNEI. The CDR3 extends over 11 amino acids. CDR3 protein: CASSPNNEQFF. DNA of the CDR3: TGTGCCAGCAGTCCTAACAATGAGCAGTTCTTC.

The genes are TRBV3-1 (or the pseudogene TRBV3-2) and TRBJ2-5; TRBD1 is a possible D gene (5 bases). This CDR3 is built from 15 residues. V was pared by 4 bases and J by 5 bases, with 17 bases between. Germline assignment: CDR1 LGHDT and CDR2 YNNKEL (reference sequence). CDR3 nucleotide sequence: TGTGCCAGCAGCCCATTCGGAGCAGCAGGGGAGACCCAGTACTTC. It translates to CASSPFGAAGETQYF.

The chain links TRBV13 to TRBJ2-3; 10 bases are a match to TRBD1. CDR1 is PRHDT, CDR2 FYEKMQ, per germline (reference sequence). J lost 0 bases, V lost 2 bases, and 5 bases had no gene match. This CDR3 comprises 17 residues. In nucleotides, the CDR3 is TGTGCCAGCAGCTTACGACAGGGGGCTCTAAGCACAGATACGCAGTATTTT. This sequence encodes CASSLRQGALSTDTQYF.

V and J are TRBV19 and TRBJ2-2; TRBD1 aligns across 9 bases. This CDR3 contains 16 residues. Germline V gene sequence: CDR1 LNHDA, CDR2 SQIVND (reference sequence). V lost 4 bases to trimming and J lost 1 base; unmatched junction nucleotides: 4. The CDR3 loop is CASSKQGALNTGELFF. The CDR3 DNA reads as TGTGCCAGTAGTAAACAGGGGGCGCTGAACACCGGGGAGCTGTTTTTT.

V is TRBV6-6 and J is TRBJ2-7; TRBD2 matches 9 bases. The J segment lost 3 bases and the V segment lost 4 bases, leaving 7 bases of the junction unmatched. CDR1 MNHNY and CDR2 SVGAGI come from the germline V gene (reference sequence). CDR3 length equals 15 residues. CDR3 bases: TGTGCCAGCAGTTTGGGCAGCGGGAGGAGCTACGAGCAGTACTTC. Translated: CASSLGSGRSYEQYF.

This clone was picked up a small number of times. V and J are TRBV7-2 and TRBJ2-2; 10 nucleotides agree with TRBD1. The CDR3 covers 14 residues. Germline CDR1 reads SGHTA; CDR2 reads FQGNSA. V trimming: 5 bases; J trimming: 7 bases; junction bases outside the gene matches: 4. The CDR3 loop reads CASSTGTGVGELFF. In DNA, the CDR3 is TGTGCCAGCAGCACCGGGACAGGGGTCGGGGAGCTGTTTTTT.

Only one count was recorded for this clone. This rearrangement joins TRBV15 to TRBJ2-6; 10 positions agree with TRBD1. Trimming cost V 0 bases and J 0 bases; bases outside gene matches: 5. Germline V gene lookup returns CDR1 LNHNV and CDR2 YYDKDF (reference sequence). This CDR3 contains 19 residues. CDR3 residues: CATSRDLDRGVSGANVLTF. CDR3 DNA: TGTGCCACCAGCAGAGACCTGGACAGGGGGGTCTCTGGGGCCAACGTCCTGACTTTC.

The CDR3 spells CASSRTGGSPKEQFF. As DNA, the CDR3 is TGTGCCAGCAGCCGGACGGGCGGGAGCCCCAAGGAGCAGTTCTTC. This rearrangement joins TRBV7-9 to TRBJ2-1; 7 bases are a match to TRBD2. There are 15 residues in the CDR3. Trimming took 5 bases from V and 10 from J; bases not matched to a gene: 14. Per the germline V gene, CDR1 is SEHNR and CDR2 is FQNEAQ (reference sequence).

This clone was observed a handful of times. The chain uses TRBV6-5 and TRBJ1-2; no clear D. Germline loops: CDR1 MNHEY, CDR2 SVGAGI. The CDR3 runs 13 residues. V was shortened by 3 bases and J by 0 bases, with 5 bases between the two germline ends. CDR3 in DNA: TGTGCCAGCAGTTATACAGCTAACTATGGCTACACCTTC. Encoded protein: CASSYTANYGYTF.

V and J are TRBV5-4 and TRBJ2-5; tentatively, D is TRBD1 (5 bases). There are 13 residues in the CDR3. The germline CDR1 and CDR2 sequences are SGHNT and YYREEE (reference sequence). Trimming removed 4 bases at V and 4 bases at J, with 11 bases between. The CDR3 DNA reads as TGTGCCAGCAGCCTCCAGCAGGGAGAGACCCAGTACTTC. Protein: CASSLQQGETQYF.

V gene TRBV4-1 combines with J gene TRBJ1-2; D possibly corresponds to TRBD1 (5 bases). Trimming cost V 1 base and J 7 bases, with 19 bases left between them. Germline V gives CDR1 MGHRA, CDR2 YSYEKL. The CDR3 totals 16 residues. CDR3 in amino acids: CASSQGYRSSPAGYTF. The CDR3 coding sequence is TGCGCCAGCAGCCAAGGATACAGGAGCTCTCCGGCTGGCTACACCTTC.

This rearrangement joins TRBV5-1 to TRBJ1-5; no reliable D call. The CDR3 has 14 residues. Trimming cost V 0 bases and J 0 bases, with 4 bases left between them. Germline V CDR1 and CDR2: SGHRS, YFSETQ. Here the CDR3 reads CASSLGLSNQPQHF. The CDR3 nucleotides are TGCGCCAGCAGCTTGGGACTTAGCAATCAGCCCCAGCATTTT.

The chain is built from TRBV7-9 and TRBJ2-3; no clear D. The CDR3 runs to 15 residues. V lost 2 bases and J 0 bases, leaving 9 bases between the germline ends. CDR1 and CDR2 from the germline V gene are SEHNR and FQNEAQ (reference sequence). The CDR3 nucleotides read TGTGCCAGCAGCTTACCTCTACCGAGCACAGATACGCAGTATTTT. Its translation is CASSLPLPSTDTQYF. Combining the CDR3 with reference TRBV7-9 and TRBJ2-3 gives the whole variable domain DTGVSQNPRHKITKRGQNVTFRCDPISEHNRLYWYRQTLGQGPEFLTYFQNEAQLEKSRLLSDRFSAERPKGSFSTLEIQRTEQGDSAMYLCASSLPLPSTDTQYFGPGTRLTVL.

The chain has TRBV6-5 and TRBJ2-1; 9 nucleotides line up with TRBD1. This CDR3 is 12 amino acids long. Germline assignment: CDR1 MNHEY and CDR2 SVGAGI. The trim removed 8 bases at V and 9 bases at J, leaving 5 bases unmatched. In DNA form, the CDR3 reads TGTGCCAGCCGGGACAGGGCGGGTGAGCAGTTCTTC. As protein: CASRDRAGEQFF.

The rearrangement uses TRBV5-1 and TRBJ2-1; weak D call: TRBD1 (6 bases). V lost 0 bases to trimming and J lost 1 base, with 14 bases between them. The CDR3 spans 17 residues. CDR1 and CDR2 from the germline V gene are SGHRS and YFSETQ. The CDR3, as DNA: TGCGCCAGCAGCTTGGCCCGCACAGGGTTTTCCTACAATGAGCAGTTCTTC. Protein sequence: CASSLARTGFSYNEQFF.

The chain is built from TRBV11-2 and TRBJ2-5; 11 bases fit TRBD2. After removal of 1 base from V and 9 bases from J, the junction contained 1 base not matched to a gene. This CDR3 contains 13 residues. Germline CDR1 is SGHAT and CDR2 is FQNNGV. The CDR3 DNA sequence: TGTGCCAGCAGCTTAGCTAGCGGGAGGTCCCAGTACTTC. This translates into CASSLASGRSQYF.

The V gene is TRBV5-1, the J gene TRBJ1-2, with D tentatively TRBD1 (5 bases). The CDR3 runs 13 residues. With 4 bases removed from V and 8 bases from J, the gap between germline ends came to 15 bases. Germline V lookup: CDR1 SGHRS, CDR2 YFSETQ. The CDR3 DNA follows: TGCGCCAGCAGCCCCAGCCCGGAGGGGGGCTACACCTTC. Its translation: CASSPSPEGGYTF.

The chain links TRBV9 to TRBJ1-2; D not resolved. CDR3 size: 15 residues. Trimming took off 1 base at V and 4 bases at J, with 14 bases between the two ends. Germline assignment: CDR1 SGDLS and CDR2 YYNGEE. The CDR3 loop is CASSVWNSPLYGYTF. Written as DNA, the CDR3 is TGTGCCAGCAGCGTATGGAACAGCCCTCTCTATGGCTACACCTTC.

CDR3 in amino acids: CASIPWRREVTDTQYF. The CDR3 nucleotides are TGTGCCAGCATCCCATGGAGGCGGGAGGTTACAGATACGCAGTATTTT. The chain has TRBV27 and TRBJ2-3; TRBD2 matches at 8 bases. Germline loops: CDR1 MNHEY, CDR2 SMNVEV (reference sequence). The V gene end was trimmed by 7 bases and the J gene end by 3 bases; junction bases not matched to a gene: 12. This CDR3 is 16 amino acids long.

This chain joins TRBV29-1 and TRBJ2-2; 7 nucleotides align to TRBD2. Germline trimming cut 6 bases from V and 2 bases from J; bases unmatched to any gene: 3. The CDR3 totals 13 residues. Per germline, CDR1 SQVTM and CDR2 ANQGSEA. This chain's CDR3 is CSVTSSNTGELFF. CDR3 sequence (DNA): TGCAGCGTGACTAGCAGCAACACCGGGGAGCTGTTTTTT.

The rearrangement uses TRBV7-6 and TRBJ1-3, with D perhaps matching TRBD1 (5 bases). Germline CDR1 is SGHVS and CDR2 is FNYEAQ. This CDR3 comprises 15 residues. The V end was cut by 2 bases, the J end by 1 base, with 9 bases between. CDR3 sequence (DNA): TGTGCCAGCAGCTTATGGGGGGAATCTGGAAACACCATATATTTT. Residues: CASSLWGESGNTIYF.

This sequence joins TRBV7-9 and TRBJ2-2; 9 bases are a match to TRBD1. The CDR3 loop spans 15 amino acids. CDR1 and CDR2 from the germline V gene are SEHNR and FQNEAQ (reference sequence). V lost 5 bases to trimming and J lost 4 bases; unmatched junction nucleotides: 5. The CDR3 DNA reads TGTGCCAGCAGCCCCGGGACAGGGTCCACCGGGGAGCTGTTTTTT. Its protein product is CASSPGTGSTGELFF.

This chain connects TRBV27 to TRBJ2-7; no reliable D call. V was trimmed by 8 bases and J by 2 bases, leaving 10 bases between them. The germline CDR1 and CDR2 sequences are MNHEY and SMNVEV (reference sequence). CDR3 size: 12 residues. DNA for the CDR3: TGTGCCAGCCTAGAACACACCTACGAGCAGTACTTC. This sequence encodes CASLEHTYEQYF.

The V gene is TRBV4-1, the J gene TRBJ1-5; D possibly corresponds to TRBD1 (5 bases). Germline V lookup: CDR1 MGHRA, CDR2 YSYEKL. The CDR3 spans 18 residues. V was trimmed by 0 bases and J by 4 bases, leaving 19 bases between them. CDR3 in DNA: TGCGCCAGCAGCCAAGATGCCCCTGAGACAGTGTATAATCAGCCCCAGCATTTT. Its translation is CASSQDAPETVYNQPQHF.

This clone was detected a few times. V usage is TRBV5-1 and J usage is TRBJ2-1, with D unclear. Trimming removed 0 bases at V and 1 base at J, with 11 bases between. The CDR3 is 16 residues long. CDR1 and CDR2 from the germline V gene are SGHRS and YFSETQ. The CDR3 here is CASSLGGQRSYNEQFF. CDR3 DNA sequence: TGCGCCAGCAGCTTGGGAGGCCAGAGGTCCTACAATGAGCAGTTCTTC.

The CDR3 reads CASSQIGQGDPYGYTF. DNA of the CDR3: TGCGCCAGCAGCCAAATCGGACAGGGAGACCCTTATGGCTACACCTTC. The chain links TRBV4-1 to TRBJ1-2, with 8 bases that match TRBD1. V was pared by 2 bases and J by 5 bases, with 10 bases of the junction left unmatched. The CDR3 is made up of 16 amino acids. The germline V gene encodes CDR1 MGHRA and CDR2 YSYEKL.

CDR3 in DNA: TGTGCCAGCAGCTTGGACAGTTACAATGAGCAGTTCTTC. This gives the protein CASSLDSYNEQFF. The V gene is TRBV5-6, the J gene TRBJ2-1; D is unclear. Germline loops: CDR1 SGHDT, CDR2 YYEEEE. V lost 0 bases and J 4 bases, leaving 5 bases between the germline ends. The CDR3 sequence is 13 residues long.

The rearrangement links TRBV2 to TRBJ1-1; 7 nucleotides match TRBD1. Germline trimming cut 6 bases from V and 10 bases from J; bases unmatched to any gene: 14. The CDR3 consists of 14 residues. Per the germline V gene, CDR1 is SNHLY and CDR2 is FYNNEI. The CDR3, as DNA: TGTGCCAGCAGACCGGGACAGCAAGCCCGGGTAGCTTTCTTT. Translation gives CASRPGQQARVAFF.

The CDR3 DNA reads TGTGCCAGCAGCTTAGAGGACAGAAATCAGCCCCAGCATTTT. Protein sequence: CASSLEDRNQPQHF. V and J are TRBV7-6 and TRBJ1-5, with D possibly matching TRBD1 (6 bases). Germline values: CDR1 SGHVS, CDR2 FNYEAQ. This CDR3 contains 14 residues. Trimming stripped 1 base from V and 4 bases from J, with 8 bases between.